The clone carrying this T cell receptor (beta chain) was observed a single time. These data come from a study of blood T cell repertoires in COVID-19. Study-wide context: Both acute and convalescent COVID-19 samples were obtained from the United States, Italy and Spain.

Germline loops: CDR1 LGHDT, CDR2 YNNKEL (reference sequence). V lost 4 bases and J lost 4; bases outside the gene matches: 8. This CDR3 contains 17 residues. In the original workflow: Cell counts per sample came from amplifying reference gene primers. Assay: immunoSEQ multiplex PCR; the TCRdb copy retains only in-frame clones and omits some. That table furnishes V, J and clone size, whereas the DNA furnished D and trimming. The table lists 45,000 to 50,000 clones, approximately 88% of them singletons. This chain uses TRBV3-1 (or the pseudogene TRBV3-2) with TRBJ2-3; the match to TRBD2 covers 13 bases. The sample consisted of peripheral blood. The sequence was collected from a man aged 45-65 years with acute or convalescent COVID-19. CDR3 bases: TGTGCCAGCAGCCGGACTAGCGGGAGTGGGTGGGCAGATACGCAGTATTTT. Protein: CASSRTSGSGWADTQYF.